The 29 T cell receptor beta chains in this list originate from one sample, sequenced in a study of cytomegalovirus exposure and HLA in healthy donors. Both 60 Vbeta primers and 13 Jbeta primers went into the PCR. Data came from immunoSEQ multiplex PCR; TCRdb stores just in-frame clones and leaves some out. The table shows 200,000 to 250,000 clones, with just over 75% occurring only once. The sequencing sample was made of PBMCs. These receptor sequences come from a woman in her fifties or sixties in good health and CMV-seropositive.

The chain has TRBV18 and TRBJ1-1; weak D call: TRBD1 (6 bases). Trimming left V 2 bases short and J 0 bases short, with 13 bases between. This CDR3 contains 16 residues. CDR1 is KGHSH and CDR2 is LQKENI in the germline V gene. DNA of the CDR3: TGTGCCAGCTCACCATGGGCAGGGGAAATGAACACTGAAGCTTTCTTT. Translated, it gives CASSPWAGEMNTEAFF.

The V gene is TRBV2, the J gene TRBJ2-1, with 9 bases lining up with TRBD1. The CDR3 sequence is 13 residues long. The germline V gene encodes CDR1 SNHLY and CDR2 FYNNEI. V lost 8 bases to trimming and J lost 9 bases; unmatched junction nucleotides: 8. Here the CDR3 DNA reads TGTGCCAGCGAGAACAGGGGGCAAGGTGAGCAGTTCTTC. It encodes CASENRGQGEQFF.

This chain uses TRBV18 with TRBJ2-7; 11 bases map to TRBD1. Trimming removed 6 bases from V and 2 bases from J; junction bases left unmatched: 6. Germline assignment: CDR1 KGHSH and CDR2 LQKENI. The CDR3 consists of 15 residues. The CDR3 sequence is CASSLGQGGPYEQYF. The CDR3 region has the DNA TGTGCCAGCTCCCTGGGACAGGGGGGACCCTACGAGCAGTACTTC. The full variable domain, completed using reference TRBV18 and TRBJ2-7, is NAGVMQNPRHLVRRRGQEARLRCSPMKGHSHVYWYRQLPEEGLKFMVYLQKENIIDESGMPKERFSAEFPKEGPSILRIQQVVRGDSAAYFCASSLGQGGPYEQYFGPGTRLTVT.

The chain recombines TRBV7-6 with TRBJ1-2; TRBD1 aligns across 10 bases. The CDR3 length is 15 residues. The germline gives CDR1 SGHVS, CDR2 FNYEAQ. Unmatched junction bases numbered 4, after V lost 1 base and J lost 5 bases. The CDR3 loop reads CASSLGTGGDYGYTF. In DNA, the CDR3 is TGTGCCAGCAGCTTAGGGACAGGGGGGGATTATGGCTACACCTTC.

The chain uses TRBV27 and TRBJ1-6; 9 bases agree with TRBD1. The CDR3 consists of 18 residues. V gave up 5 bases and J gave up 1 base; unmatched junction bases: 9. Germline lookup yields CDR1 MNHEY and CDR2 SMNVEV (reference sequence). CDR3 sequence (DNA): TGTGCCAGCAGTCCACGACAGGGACAGGGATCCTATAATTCACCCCTCCACTTT. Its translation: CASSPRQGQGSYNSPLHF.

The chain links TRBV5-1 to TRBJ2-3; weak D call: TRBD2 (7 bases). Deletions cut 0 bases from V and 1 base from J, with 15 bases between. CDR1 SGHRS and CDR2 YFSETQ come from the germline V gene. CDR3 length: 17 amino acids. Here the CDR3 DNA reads TGCGCCAGCAGCTTGGCATCGGGCGGGGGCCGCACAGATACGCAGTATTTT. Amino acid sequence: CASSLASGGGRTDTQYF.

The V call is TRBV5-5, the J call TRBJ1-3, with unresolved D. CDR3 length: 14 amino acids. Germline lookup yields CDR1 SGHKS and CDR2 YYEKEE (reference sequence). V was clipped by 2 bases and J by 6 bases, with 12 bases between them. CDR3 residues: CASSLEDLTNTIYF. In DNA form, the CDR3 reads TGTGCCAGCAGCTTAGAGGATCTAACAAACACCATATATTTT.

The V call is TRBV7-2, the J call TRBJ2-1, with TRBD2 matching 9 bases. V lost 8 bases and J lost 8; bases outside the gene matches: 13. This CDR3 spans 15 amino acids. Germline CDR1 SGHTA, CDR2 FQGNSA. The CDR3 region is CASRLGGGAWDEQFF. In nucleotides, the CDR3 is TGTGCCAGCCGCCTAGGCGGGGGGGCCTGGGATGAGCAGTTCTTC.

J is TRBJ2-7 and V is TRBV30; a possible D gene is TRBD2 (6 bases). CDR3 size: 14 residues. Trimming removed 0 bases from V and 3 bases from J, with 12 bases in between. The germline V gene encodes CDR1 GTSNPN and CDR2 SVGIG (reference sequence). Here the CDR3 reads CAWSVGGPVYEQYF. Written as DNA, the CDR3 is TGTGCCTGGAGTGTCGGAGGGCCGGTCTACGAGCAGTACTTC.

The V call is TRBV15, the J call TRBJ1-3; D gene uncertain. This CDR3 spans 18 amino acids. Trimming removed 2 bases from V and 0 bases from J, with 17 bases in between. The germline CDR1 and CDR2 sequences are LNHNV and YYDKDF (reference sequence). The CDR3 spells CATSRSRRTSPSGNTIYF. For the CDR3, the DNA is TGTGCCACCAGCAGATCCCGGAGGACCTCACCCTCTGGAAACACCATATATTTT.

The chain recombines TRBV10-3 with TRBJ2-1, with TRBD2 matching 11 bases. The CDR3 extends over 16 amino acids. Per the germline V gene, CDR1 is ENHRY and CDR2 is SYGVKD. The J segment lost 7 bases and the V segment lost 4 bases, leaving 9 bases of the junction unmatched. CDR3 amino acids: CAISGISGGAVNEQFF. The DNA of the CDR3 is TGTGCCATCAGTGGGATTAGCGGGGGGGCGGTAAATGAGCAGTTCTTC.

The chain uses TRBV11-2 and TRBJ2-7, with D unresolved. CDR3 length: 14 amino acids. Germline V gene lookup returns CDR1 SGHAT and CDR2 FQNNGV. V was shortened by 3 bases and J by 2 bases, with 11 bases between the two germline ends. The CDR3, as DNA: TGTGCCAGCAGCTTTCTCCTAGACCCCTACGAGCAGTACTTC. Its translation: CASSFLLDPYEQYF. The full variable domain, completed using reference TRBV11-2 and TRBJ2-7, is EAGVAQSPRYKIIEKRQSVAFWCNPISGHATLYWYQQILGQGPKLLIQFQNNGVVDDSQLPKDRFSAERLKGVDSTLKIQPAKLEDSAVYLCASSFLLDPYEQYFGPGTRLTVT.

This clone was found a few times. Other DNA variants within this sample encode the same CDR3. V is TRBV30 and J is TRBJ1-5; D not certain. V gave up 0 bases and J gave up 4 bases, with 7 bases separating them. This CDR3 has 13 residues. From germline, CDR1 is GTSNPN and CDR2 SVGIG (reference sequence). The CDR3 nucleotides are TGTGCCTGGAGTGTTCGGGGAAATCAGCCCCAGCATTTT. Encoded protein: CAWSVRGNQPQHF.

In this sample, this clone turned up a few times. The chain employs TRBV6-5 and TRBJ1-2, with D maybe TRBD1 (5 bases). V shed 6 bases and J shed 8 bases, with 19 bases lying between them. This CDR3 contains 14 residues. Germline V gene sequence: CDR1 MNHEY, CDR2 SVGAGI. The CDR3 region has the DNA TGTGCCAGCAGCCCCGGGGGGGGGAATACCGGCTACACCTTC. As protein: CASSPGGGNTGYTF.

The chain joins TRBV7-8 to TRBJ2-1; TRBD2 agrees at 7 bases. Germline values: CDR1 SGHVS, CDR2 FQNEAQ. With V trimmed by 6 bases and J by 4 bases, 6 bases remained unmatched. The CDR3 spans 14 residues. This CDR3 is CASSKGLPYNEQFF. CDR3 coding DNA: TGTGCCAGCAGTAAGGGACTACCTTACAATGAGCAGTTCTTC.

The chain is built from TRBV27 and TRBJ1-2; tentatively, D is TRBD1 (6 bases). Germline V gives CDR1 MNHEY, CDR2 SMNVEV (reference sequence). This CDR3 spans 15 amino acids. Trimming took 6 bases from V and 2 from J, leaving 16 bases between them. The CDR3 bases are TGTGCCAGCAGGCAGGGGCGGCAGGCGAACTATGGCTACACCTTC. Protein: CASRQGRQANYGYTF.

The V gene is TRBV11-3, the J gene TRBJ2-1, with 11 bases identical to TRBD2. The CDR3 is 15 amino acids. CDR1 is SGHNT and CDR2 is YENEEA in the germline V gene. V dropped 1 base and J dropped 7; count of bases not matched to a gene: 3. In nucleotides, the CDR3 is TGTGCCAGCAGCTTAGTAGCGGGGGGGCAAAATGAGCAGTTCTTC. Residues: CASSLVAGGQNEQFF.

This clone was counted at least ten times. The CDR3 nucleotides are TGTGCCAGTATGGGGACAGTCAGCTCTGGGGCCAACGTCCTGACTTTC. This encodes CASMGTVSSGANVLTF. The chain couples TRBV19 to TRBJ2-6; 7 bases are a match to TRBD1. Trimming removed 7 bases from V and 0 bases from J; junction bases left unmatched: 6. This CDR3 is 16 amino acids long. Looked up from germline, CDR1 is LNHDA and CDR2 is SQIVND (reference sequence).

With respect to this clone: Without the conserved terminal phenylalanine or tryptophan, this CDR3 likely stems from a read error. Written as DNA, the CDR3 is TGTGCCAGCAGCTCACAGGGTGGAACTGAAGCTTTCCTT. Its protein product is CASSSQGGTEAFL. This chain links TRBV7-9 with TRBJ1-1, with D possibly being TRBD1 (6 bases). Germline loops: CDR1 SEHNR, CDR2 FQNEAQ (reference sequence). V lost 4 bases and J lost 5, with 11 bases in between. The CDR3 runs 13 residues.

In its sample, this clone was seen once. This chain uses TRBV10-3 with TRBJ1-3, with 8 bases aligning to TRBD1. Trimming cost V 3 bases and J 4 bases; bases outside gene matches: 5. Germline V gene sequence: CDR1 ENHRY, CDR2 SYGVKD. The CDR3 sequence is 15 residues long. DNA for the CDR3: TGTGCCATCAGTGATGTCAGGGGGCAAGGAAACACCATATATTTT. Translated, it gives CAISDVRGQGNTIYF.

CDR3 DNA sequence: TGTGCCACCAGCAGGAGACGGGGACTGGATTCACCCCTCCACTTT. It specifies CATSRRRGLDSPLHF. This chain uses TRBV15 with TRBJ1-6; TRBD1 might be the D (5 bases). Germline loops: CDR1 LNHNV, CDR2 YYDKDF (reference sequence). CDR3 length: 15 residues. With 3 bases removed from V and 8 bases from J, the gap between germline ends came to 14 bases.

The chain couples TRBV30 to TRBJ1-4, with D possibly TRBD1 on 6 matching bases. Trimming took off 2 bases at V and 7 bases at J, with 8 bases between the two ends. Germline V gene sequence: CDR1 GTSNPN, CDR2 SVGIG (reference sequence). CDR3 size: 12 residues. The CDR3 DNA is TGTGCCTGGAGTACAGGGCCTGAAAAACTGTTTTTT. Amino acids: CAWSTGPEKLFF.

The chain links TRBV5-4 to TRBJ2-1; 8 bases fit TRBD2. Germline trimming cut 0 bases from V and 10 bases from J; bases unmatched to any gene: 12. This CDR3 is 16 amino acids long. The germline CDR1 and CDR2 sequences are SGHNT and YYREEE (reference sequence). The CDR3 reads CASSLASGGGRWEQFF. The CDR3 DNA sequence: TGTGCCAGCAGCTTGGCATCTGGCGGGGGGCGGTGGGAGCAGTTCTTC.

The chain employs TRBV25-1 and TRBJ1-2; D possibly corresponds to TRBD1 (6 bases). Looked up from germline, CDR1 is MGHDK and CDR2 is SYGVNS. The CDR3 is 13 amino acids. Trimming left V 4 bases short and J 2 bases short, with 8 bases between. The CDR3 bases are TGTGCCAGCAGTGTAGGACAGAACTATGGCTACACCTTC. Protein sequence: CASSVGQNYGYTF.

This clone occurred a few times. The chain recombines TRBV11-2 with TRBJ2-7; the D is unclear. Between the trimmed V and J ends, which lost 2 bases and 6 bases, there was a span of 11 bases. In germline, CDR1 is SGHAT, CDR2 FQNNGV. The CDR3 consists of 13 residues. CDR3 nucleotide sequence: TGTGCCAGCAGCTTATTGGAGTTTTCCGAGCAGTACTTC. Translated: CASSLLEFSEQYF. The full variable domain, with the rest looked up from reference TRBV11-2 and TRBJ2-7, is EAGVAQSPRYKIIEKRQSVAFWCNPISGHATLYWYQQILGQGPKLLIQFQNNGVVDDSQLPKDRFSAERLKGVDSTLKIQPAKLEDSAVYLCASSLLEFSEQYFGPGTRLTVT.

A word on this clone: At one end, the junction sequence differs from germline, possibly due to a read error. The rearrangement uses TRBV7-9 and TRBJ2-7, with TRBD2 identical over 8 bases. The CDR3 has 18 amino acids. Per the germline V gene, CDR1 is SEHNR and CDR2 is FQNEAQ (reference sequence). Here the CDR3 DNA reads TGTTCCAGCAGCCGCGCTTTTTGGGGACGGGAGGGGATCTTCGAGCAGTACTTC. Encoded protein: CSSSRAFWGREGIFEQYF.

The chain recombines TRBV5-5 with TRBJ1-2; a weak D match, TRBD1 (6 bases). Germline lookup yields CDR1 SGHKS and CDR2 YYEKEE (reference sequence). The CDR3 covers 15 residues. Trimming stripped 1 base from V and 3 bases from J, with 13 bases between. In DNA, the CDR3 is TGTGCCAGCAGCTTGACGCCAGGGGTCGACTATGGCTACACCTTC. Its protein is CASSLTPGVDYGYTF.

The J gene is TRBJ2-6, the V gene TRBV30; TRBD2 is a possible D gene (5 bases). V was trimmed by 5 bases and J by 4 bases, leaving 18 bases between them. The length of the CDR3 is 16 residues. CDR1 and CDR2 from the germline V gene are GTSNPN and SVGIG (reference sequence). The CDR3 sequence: CAWSGSQGWGANVLTF. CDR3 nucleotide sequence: TGTGCCTGGTCTGGGAGTCAAGGGTGGGGGGCCAACGTCCTGACTTTC.

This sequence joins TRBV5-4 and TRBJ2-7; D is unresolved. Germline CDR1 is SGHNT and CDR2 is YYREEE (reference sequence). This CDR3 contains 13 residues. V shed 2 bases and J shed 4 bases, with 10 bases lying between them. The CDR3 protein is CASSLPLSYEQYF. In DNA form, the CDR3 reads TGTGCCAGCAGCTTACCCCTAAGTTACGAGCAGTACTTC.